The subject of this entry is one TCR beta chain. Its specificity is unknown. The entry originates in a study of shared clonotypes between healthy human individuals. CD45RO-negative, CCR7-positively selected cells formed the naive CD8 fraction, excluding terminally differentiated effector memory CD45RA+ cells. Points from the study as a whole: Relative to their counterparts shared across all four donors, non-shared clonotypes exhibited diminished generation probabilities.

Sequencing used immunoSEQ multiplex PCR; TCRdb keeps in-frame clones, though not all of them. This repertoire shows roughly 770,000 clones, just over 95% found once; its top ten account for approximately 0.2%. The CDR3 is 16 residues long. The germline CDR1 and CDR2 sequences are WSHSY and SAAADI. The V segment lost 4 bases and the J segment 8 bases; nucleotides outside the gene matches: 13. The chain joins TRBV10-2 to TRBJ2-1; TRBD2 aligns across 8 bases. Sequencing used naive CD8+ T cells sorted from blood. The clonotype comes from a man aged 25 to 45 in good health. CDR3 DNA: TGCGCCAGCAGTGGGGTCCTCGGGACTAGTAGGGATGAGCAGTTCTTC. It is translated as CASSGVLGTSRDEQFF.